This T cell receptor beta chain was captured in a study of regulatory T cells in long-lasting Graves disease. Construction of the TCR beta libraries employed iRepertoire HTBI primers in conjunction with Arm-PCR of CDR3 regions. TCRdb recomputed calls from the multiplex PCR reads with MiXCR, one row per CDR3 protein. The table lists a few hundred thousand distinct CDR3 sequences, over 15% of them singletons. The germline V gene has CDR1 SQVTM and CDR2 ANQGSEA. The length of the CDR3 is 16 residues. Sample time point: newly diagnosed GD, antithyroid drugs for less than 3 months. PBMC-derived RNA was used for the TCR library. Separately, the same data were catalogued under a study of T cells in Graves' hyperthyroidism and ophthalmopathy.

The clonotype comes from a man in his forties or fifties with Graves disease. The sample in question was peripheral blood mononuclear cells (PBMCs), obtained at new diagnosis, from a patient treated with antithyroid drugs. The chain carries TRBV29-1 and TRBJ2-1, with 12 bases aligning to TRBD2. The DNA end lines up better with TRBJ2-5; the J call may be wrong. The CDR3 nucleotides are TGCAGCGTTGAAGATCGGACTAGCGGGGCCCAAGAGACCCAGTACTTC. It yields the protein CSVEDRTSGAQETQYF.